This TCR beta chain was captured in a study of siplizumab effects on memory and regulatory T cells (dated by TCRdb to the late 2010s). Concerning the study at large: The study examined how the anti-CD2 antibody siplizumab affects alloreactive T-cell subsets in allogeneic mixed lymphocyte reactions built from human PBMCs.

Summary of the overall study and its limitations: Greater diversity appeared to be present in unstimulated naive T cells than in memory T cells, and a substantial contribution to the alloresponse seemed to be made by naive cells. Siplizumab significantly reduced the cumulative frequency of alloreactive sequences traceable to unstimulated CD4+ memory T cells. In reactions with siplizumab, an average of approximately 69% of mappable alloreactive CD4+ clones were Treg-derived, compared with roughly 27% in control reactions. No functional confirmation was obtained for the suppressive function of proliferating Tregs from siplizumab cultures. Sequences below about 10^-5 frequency were poorly captured, so only a minor fraction of alloreactive clones could be mapped to unstimulated subsets. For roughly 80-95% of proliferating CD4+ or CD8+ clones, no naive or memory phenotype could be assigned.

V and J are truncated by 5 bases and 0 bases respectively, leaving an intervening sequence of 23 bases. From the cysteine through the phenylalanine, the CDR3 covers 18 amino acids. This entry keeps only the CDR3 DNA: 54 bases, framed from base 1. According to the germline V gene (reference sequence), CDR1 reads SEHNR and CDR2 reads FQNEAQ. In addition, sequencing in three donor pairs included unstimulated CD8+ effector memory subsets alongside CD4+ naive, CD8+ naive, CD8+ TEMRA and CD4+ memory subsets. TCRbeta CDR3 sequencing was performed on sorted unstimulated T cells and on proliferating T cells recovered from mixed lymphocyte reactions. Fresh whole blood from fewer than 11 HLA-typed healthy donors was used to isolate PBMCs. The receptor library was made with the immunoSEQ multiplex PCR assay. Approximately 100,000 TCR templates per sample were assayed on the deep sequencing platform. Genomic DNA extracted from sorted T cells was used for TCRbeta CDR3 sequencing. Under the source paper's analysis protocol: The R programming language was used for the clonal analysis of the TCRbeta CDR3 data. Unstimulated samples were compared with post-reaction CFSE-low samples to define alloreactive CD4+ and CD8+ clones. Regulatory or non-regulatory origin of alloreactive CD4+ clones was assigned by matching sequences to the sorted unstimulated Treg and non-Treg repertoires. Held by TCRdb, this immuneACCESS table contains in-frame sequences only and omits some clones. Under half of the omission traces to an unresolved V gene where checked; the cause of the rest is unknown. That table is the source of V, J and clone size, and D and trimming were worked out from the DNA. The sample contains about 50,000 clones, roughly 84% of them found a single time. Jointly, the top ten make up 0.35% of the sample.

In the case of this clone: There is no known antigen for this receptor. Base qualities were left out, and no much larger clone turns up one base away.

The clonotype comes from a human donor in good health. Sequenced sample: naive CD8+ T cells sorted from blood. This sample's cell subset or site label indicates: unstimulated naive T cells. The chain is made from TRBV7-9 and TRBJ2-7, with TRBD1 perhaps the D gene, on 6 matching bases. The CDR3 corresponds to CASSPSPKGTISSYEQYF. The nucleotide sequence reads as follows: TGTGCCAGCAGCCCCTCCCCAAAGGGGACAATAAGCTCCTACGAGCAGTACTTC.